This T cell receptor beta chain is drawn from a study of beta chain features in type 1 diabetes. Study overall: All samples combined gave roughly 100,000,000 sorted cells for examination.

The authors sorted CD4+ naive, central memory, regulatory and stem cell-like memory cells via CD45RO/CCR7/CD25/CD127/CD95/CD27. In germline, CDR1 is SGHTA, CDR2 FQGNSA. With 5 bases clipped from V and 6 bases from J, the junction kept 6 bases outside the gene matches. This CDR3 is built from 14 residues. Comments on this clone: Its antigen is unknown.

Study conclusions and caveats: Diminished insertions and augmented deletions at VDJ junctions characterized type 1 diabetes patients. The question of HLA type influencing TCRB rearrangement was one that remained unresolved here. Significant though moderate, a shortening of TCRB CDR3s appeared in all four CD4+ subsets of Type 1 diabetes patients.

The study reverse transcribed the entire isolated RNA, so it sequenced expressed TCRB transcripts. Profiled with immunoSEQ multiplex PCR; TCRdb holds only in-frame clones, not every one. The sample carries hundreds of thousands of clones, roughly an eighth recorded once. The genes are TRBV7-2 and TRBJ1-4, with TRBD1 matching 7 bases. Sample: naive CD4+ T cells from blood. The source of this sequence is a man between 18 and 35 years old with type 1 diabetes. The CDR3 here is CASSRTGLYEKLFF. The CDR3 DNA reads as TGTGCCAGCAGCCGGACAGGACTGTATGAAAAACTGTTTTTT. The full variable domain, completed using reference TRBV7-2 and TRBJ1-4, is GAGVSQSPSNKVTEKGKDVELRCDPISGHTALYWYRQSLGQGLEFLIYFQGNSAPDKSGLPSDRFSAERTGGSVSTLTIQRTQQEDSAVYLCASSRTGLYEKLFFGSGTQLSVL.